Presented here are 16 T cell receptor beta chains from one specimen sequenced in a study of CD8 T cells in ankylosing spondylitis. TCRdb analysed the 5' RACE reads with MiXCR anew, one entry per CDR3 protein. The sample contains 350,000 or so distinct CDR3 sequences, roughly 12% of which appear only once. What was sequenced was blood, either unsorted or a sorted T cell fraction (not recorded which). These receptors were taken from a female donor with ankylosing spondylitis or in good health (not recorded which).

This clonotype showed up just a few times. The V call is TRBV11-1, the J call TRBJ2-1; TRBD1 matches at 8 bases. CDR3 size: 14 residues. Germline CDR1 is SGHAT and CDR2 is FQDESV (reference sequence). V shed 7 bases and J 4 bases; nucleotides not matched to a gene: 6. The CDR3 loop is CASTRDRLYNEQFF. In DNA form, the CDR3 reads TGTGCCAGCACCCGGGACAGGCTATACAATGAGCAGTTCTTC.

The sample holds one count of this clonotype. V and J are TRBV24-1 and TRBJ2-2, with 7 bases identical to TRBD1. This CDR3 is built from 13 residues. CDR1 and CDR2 (germline): KGHDR, SFDVKD. Trimming took 7 bases from V and 7 from J; bases not matched to a gene: 5. For the CDR3, the DNA is TGTGCCACCAGCCCTACAGGGGTCGGGGAGCTGTTTTTT. Encoded protein: CATSPTGVGELFF.

This clonotype was detected ten times or more. The V call is TRBV3-1, the J call TRBJ1-1; D is unresolved. CDR1 is LGHDT and CDR2 is YNNKEL in the germline V gene (reference sequence). Trimming shortened V by 0 bases and J by 1 base, and 9 bases separated the two germline ends. This CDR3 has 15 amino acids. Here the CDR3 DNA reads TGTGCCAGCAGCCAAGAAACAGTTTCGAACACTGAAGCTTTCTTT. This translates into CASSQETVSNTEAFF.

The genes are TRBV28 and TRBJ1-5; 8 nucleotides line up with TRBD1. V trimming: 4 bases; J trimming: 6 bases; junction bases outside the gene matches: 5. Germline CDR1 and CDR2: MDHEN and SYDVKM. CDR3 length: 14 amino acids. In DNA, the CDR3 is TGTGCCAGCAGTTCGGGGGACAGGAGTCAGCCCCAGCATTTT. Translating it yields CASSSGDRSQPQHF.

Ten or more counts support this clonotype. This sequence joins TRBV20-1 and TRBJ1-1, with 10 bases aligning to TRBD1. Germline values: CDR1 DFQATT, CDR2 SNEGSKA (reference sequence). The CDR3 runs 16 residues. J gave up 1 base and V 7 bases, and 12 bases lay outside the gene matches. The CDR3 nucleotides are TGCAGTGGTGGCTCCGGGACAGGGGCTCCGAACACTGAAGCTTTCTTT. Amino acid sequence: CSGGSGTGAPNTEAFF.

This clonotype was counted many times. This chain uses TRBV7-2 with TRBJ2-1; either TRBD1 or TRBD2 may supply D (6 bases each). The V end was cut by 3 bases, the J end by 8 bases, with 17 bases between. Looked up from germline, CDR1 is SGHTA and CDR2 is FQGNSA. This CDR3 region has 15 residues. The CDR3 loop is CASSLSGGHRDEQFF. Written as DNA, the CDR3 is TGTGCCAGCAGCTTGTCCGGGGGACATAGAGATGAGCAGTTCTTC. The full variable domain, with the rest looked up from reference TRBV7-2 and TRBJ2-1, is GAGVSQSPSNKVTEKGKDVELRCDPISGHTALYWYRQSLGQGLEFLIYFQGNSAPDKSGLPSDRFSAERTGGSVSTLTIQRTQQEDSAVYLCASSLSGGHRDEQFFGPGTRLTVL.

This clonotype was seen repeatedly, ten times or more. The chain has TRBV5-1 and TRBJ1-2; D may be TRBD1 (6 bases). CDR1 is SGHRS, CDR2 YFSETQ, per germline. This CDR3 spans 13 amino acids. With 7 bases removed from V and 2 bases from J, the gap between germline ends came to 12 bases. CDR3 protein: CASSTGANYGYTF. CDR3 DNA: TGCGCCAGCTCGACGGGGGCAAACTATGGCTACACCTTC.

The table lists this clonotype with many counts. The rearrangement links TRBV5-6 to TRBJ2-1; TRBD2 matches 11 bases. The V and J ends lost 4 bases and 1 base, in that order; junction bases with no gene match: 4. Germline CDR1 SGHDT, CDR2 YYEEEE. The CDR3 sequence is 16 residues long. The CDR3 is CASSPGLAGSYNEQFF. The CDR3 DNA is TGTGCCAGCAGCCCCGGACTAGCGGGTTCCTACAATGAGCAGTTCTTC.

This clonotype showed up many times. V and J are TRBV20-1 and TRBJ2-7, with 12 bases aligning to TRBD1. Germline trimming cut 2 bases from V and 2 bases from J; bases unmatched to any gene: 4. The CDR3 has 15 amino acids. The germline V gene has CDR1 DFQATT and CDR2 SNEGSKA (reference sequence). CDR3 amino acids: CSARPGTGGPYEQYF. The CDR3 region has the DNA TGCAGTGCTAGACCCGGGACAGGGGGCCCCTACGAGCAGTACTTC.

This clonotype was counted ten times or more. V gene TRBV4-1 combines with J gene TRBJ1-2, with TRBD1 as a possible D gene (6 bases). Trimming removed 1 base at V and 4 bases at J, with 19 bases between. Per the germline V gene, CDR1 is MGHRA and CDR2 is YSYEKL. CDR3 length: 17 amino acids. CDR3 in amino acids: CASSQVSGTTDGYGYTF. CDR3 bases: TGCGCCAGCAGCCAAGTGTCCGGGACAACCGACGGCTATGGCTACACCTTC.

This clonotype showed up just a few times. The genes are TRBV13 and TRBJ1-1, with D hard to call. Germline CDR1 PRHDT, CDR2 FYEKMQ (reference sequence). The CDR3 has 12 residues. V was trimmed by 5 bases and J by 8 bases, leaving 12 bases between them. Written as DNA, the CDR3 is TGTGCCAGCAGCCTCCCGACCGGGGAAGCTTTCTTT. As protein: CASSLPTGEAFF. The full variable domain, its missing parts supplied by reference TRBV13 and TRBJ1-1, is AAGVIQSPRHLIKEKRETATLKCYPIPRHDTVYWYQQGPGQDPQFLISFYEKMQSDKGSIPDRFSAQQFSDYHSELNMSSLELGDSALYFCASSLPTGEAFFGQGTRLTVV.

As regards this clonotype: A much larger clonotype is one base distant, so this may be a read error. The J gene is TRBJ2-1, the V gene TRBV20-1; 9 bases map to TRBD2. The CDR3 is 15 amino acids. J was trimmed by 1 base and V by 6 bases; bases with no gene match: 7. CDR1 and CDR2 from the germline V gene are DFQATT and SNEGSKA (reference sequence). The CDR3: CSAPRGGRSYNEQFF. CDR3 nucleotides: TGCAGTGCCCCGCGGGGGGGGAGATCCTACAATGAGCAGTTCTTC.

This clonotype occurred many times. The chain links TRBV5-6 to TRBJ1-4, with TRBD1 matching 7 bases. V shed 6 bases and J 7 bases; nucleotides not matched to a gene: 12. Germline assignment: CDR1 SGHDT and CDR2 YYEEEE. CDR3 length equals 15 residues. CDR3 DNA: TGTGCCAGCAACGGGGCAGTCAGGGGGTCTGAAAAACTGTTTTTT. Encoded protein: CASNGAVRGSEKLFF.

This clonotype appeared many times. The gene calls are TRBV10-3 and TRBJ1-2; 8 bases line up with TRBD1. This CDR3 region has 18 residues. With 3 bases clipped from V and 5 bases from J, the junction kept 17 bases outside the gene matches. Germline V gives CDR1 ENHRY, CDR2 SYGVKD. The CDR3 DNA reads TGTGCCATCAGTGATCAGAAAGACAGGGGCCCCGTAGTGTATGGCTACACCTTC. Its protein product is CAISDQKDRGPVVYGYTF.

The gene calls are TRBV4-3 and TRBJ2-2; D gene uncertain. Germline lookup yields CDR1 LGHNA and CDR2 YSLEER. The CDR3 totals 11 residues. Trimming removed 7 bases at V and 8 bases at J, with 8 bases between. The CDR3 reads CASKGSGELFF. The CDR3 DNA follows: TGCGCCAGCAAGGGATCAGGGGAGCTGTTTTTT.

The sample holds many counts of this clonotype. This chain links TRBV3-1 with TRBJ2-5, with D perhaps TRBD2 (6 bases). V was shortened by 0 bases and J by 1 base, with 18 bases between the two germline ends. CDR1 and CDR2 from the germline V gene are LGHDT and YNNKEL (reference sequence). The CDR3 runs to 18 residues. This CDR3 is CASSQDLRRLVGQETQYF. CDR3 DNA: TGTGCCAGCAGCCAAGATTTACGCCGACTAGTTGGCCAAGAGACCCAGTACTTC.